This T cell receptor (beta chain) was captured by sequencing in a study of T cells in Graves' hyperthyroidism and ophthalmopathy. CDR1 is LGHNA and CDR2 is YNFKEQ in the germline V gene. The CDR3 consists of 15 residues. The V and J ends lost 8 bases and 4 bases respectively, with 20 bases between them. RNA transcripts provided the source from which TCR beta CDR3 regions were amplified. RT-PCR in the first round (using the HTBI primer set) targeted the TCR CDR3. TCRdb passed the multiplex PCR reads through MiXCR, listing each CDR3 protein once. The table records almost 500,000 distinct CDR3 sequences, approximately 22% of them present only once.

The clonotype was recovered from an older woman with Graves' ophthalmopathy. Sequenced: blood. The rearrangement joins TRBV4-2 to TRBJ1-2; D may be TRBD1 (5 bases). The CDR3 reads CASGDSFPQGYGYTF. For the CDR3, the DNA is TGTGCCAGCGGGGACTCCTTCCCTCAGGGCTATGGCTACACCTTC.